These 20 T cell receptor beta chains were all obtained from the same sample, sequenced in a study of blood T cell repertoires in COVID-19. Only in-frame clones appear in the TCRdb table, and some are missing; sequencing was by immunoSEQ multiplex PCR. The sample contains about 280,000 clones, 65% to 90% of which appear only once. Sequenced: peripheral blood. These receptors all come from a human donor in a cohort sampled during active COVID-19.

The table lists this clone with many counts. J is TRBJ1-6 and V is TRBV12-3 or TRBV12-4, with a possible D match to TRBD1 (6 bases). There are 13 residues in the CDR3. The CDR3 DNA reads TGTGCTACACAGGGCGGGTATAATTCACCCCTCCACTTT. Protein product: CATQGGYNSPLHF.

The chain has TRBV18 and TRBJ2-1; D is perhaps TRBD2 (5 bases). CDR1 and CDR2 from the germline V gene are KGHSH and LQKENI. The CDR3 has 14 residues. Trimming took 2 bases from V and 7 from J, leaving 12 bases between them. CDR3 amino acids: CASSPMPTGNEQFF. The CDR3 DNA sequence: TGTGCCAGCTCACCAATGCCCACGGGGAATGAGCAGTTCTTC.

The chain joins TRBV28 to TRBJ2-7; 9 positions agree with TRBD1. The CDR3 covers 15 residues. Germline loops: CDR1 MDHEN, CDR2 SYDVKM. With 6 bases clipped from V and 4 bases from J, the junction kept 10 bases outside the gene matches. This CDR3 reads CASRLQGDRAYEQYF. CDR3 DNA: TGTGCCAGCAGATTACAGGGGGACAGGGCGTACGAGCAGTACTTC.

The chain combines TRBV28 with TRBJ1-6, with 9 nucleotides matching TRBD1. This CDR3 is 14 amino acids long. The V gene end was trimmed by 6 bases and the J gene end by 8 bases; junction bases not matched to a gene: 5. Germline V CDR1 and CDR2: MDHEN, SYDVKM. CDR3 sequence: CASSPGQGHSPLHF. In DNA form, the CDR3 reads TGTGCCAGCAGCCCGGGACAGGGTCATTCACCCCTCCACTTT.

The count of this clone is one. This sequence joins TRBV7-8 and TRBJ2-7, with 8 bases that match TRBD2. The CDR3 loop spans 15 amino acids. The germline V gene encodes CDR1 SGHVS and CDR2 FQNEAQ. The ends lost 3 bases at V and 4 bases at J; junction bases unmatched: 8. The CDR3 coding sequence is TGTGCCAGCAGCTTGACGTACGGGGGGGAATACGAGCAGTACTTC. Amino acid sequence: CASSLTYGGEYEQYF.

The table lists this clone with a few counts. The rearrangement joins TRBV19 to TRBJ1-2, with D perhaps TRBD1 (5 bases). The V end was cut by 7 bases, the J end by 2 bases, with 8 bases between. The CDR3 has 12 amino acids. CDR1 is LNHDA and CDR2 is SQIVND in the germline V gene (reference sequence). This chain's CDR3 is CASKEGNYGYTF. The CDR3 DNA reads TGTGCCAGTAAGGAGGGGAACTATGGCTACACCTTC.

V gene TRBV28 combines with J gene TRBJ2-7; 7 bases line up with TRBD2. V lost 4 bases and J lost 3; bases outside the gene matches: 3. The CDR3 contains 13 residues. Germline V gives CDR1 MDHEN, CDR2 SYDVKM. This CDR3 reads CASSWGGSYEQYF. The CDR3 bases are TGTGCCAGCAGTTGGGGGGGAAGCTACGAGCAGTACTTC.

The chain uses TRBV3-1 (or the pseudogene TRBV3-2) and TRBJ1-6, with D unclear. This CDR3 comprises 18 residues. Per germline, CDR1 LGHDT and CDR2 YNNKEL (reference sequence). With 0 bases removed from V and 0 bases from J, the gap between germline ends came to 12 bases. The CDR3 sequence is CASSQDPPVVSYNSPLHF. CDR3 bases: TGTGCCAGCAGCCAAGATCCCCCAGTGGTCTCCTATAATTCACCCCTCCACTTT.

This clone was recorded only once. V and J are TRBV24-1 and TRBJ1-5; 7 bases fit TRBD1. From germline, CDR1 is KGHDR and CDR2 SFDVKD. The ends lost 4 bases at V and 9 bases at J; junction bases unmatched: 8. This CDR3 region has 14 residues. In DNA form, the CDR3 reads TGTGCCACCAGTGACGCGACAGGGTCAGCGCCCCAGCATTTT. It encodes CATSDATGSAPQHF.

This chain joins TRBV28 and TRBJ2-3, with a tentative D call TRBD2 (6 bases). V was trimmed by 6 bases and J by 1 base, leaving 14 bases between them. Germline lookup yields CDR1 MDHEN and CDR2 SYDVKM. This CDR3 contains 15 residues. DNA for the CDR3: TGTGCCAGCAGCCGGGGGAGCCCACGCACAGATACGCAGTATTTT. It codes for CASSRGSPRTDTQYF.

The chain is built from TRBV27 and TRBJ2-3, with 7 bases lining up with TRBD1. J gave up 5 bases and V 4 bases, and 3 bases lay outside the gene matches. Germline CDR1 MNHEY, CDR2 SMNVEV (reference sequence). There are 13 residues in the CDR3. The CDR3 nucleotides are TGTGCCAGCAGTTATCAGGGGGTAGATACGCAGTATTTT. It encodes CASSYQGVDTQYF.

CDR3 sequence (DNA): TGTGCCAGCAGCAGACAGGTGTTGACCGGGACTAGCGGGTCCACCGGGGAGCTGTTTTTT. Its protein product is CASSRQVLTGTSGSTGELFF. This sequence joins TRBV7-9 and TRBJ2-2, with 12 bases identical to TRBD2. With V trimmed by 5 bases and J by 4 bases, 17 bases remained unmatched. The CDR3 length is 20 residues. Germline V gives CDR1 SEHNR, CDR2 FQNEAQ (reference sequence).

This clone was seen a single time. This chain links TRBV5-1 with TRBJ1-6; D is perhaps TRBD1 (5 bases). CDR3 length: 15 amino acids. Deletions cut 0 bases from V and 7 bases from J, with 11 bases between. The germline gives CDR1 SGHRS, CDR2 YFSETQ. CDR3 sequence: CASSLVDIGNSPLHF. In nucleotides, the CDR3 is TGCGCCAGCAGCTTGGTGGACATCGGGAATTCACCCCTCCACTTT.

This sequence joins TRBV21-1 and TRBJ2-1; the table's D call, TRBD2, was not checked against the DNA. TRBV21-1 is termed a pseudogene. This CDR3 comprises 17 residues. The CDR3 DNA reads TGTGCCATGTGTGCCCAAACTAGCGGGAGGAATGACAATGAGCAGTTCTTC. The encoded protein is CAMCAQTSGRNDNEQFF.

This clone was seen a handful of times. J is TRBJ2-7 and V is TRBV19; 7 bases match TRBD1. V shed 5 bases, J shed 3 bases, and the junction held 7 bases outside the gene matches. The germline V gene encodes CDR1 LNHDA and CDR2 SQIVND (reference sequence). The CDR3 spans 14 residues. The CDR3 bases are TGTGCCAGTAGTGCTTCCCGGGACAGCTACGAGCAGTACTTC. Amino acid sequence: CASSASRDSYEQYF.

This clone appeared a few times. The genes are TRBV7-9 and TRBJ2-1; weak D call: TRBD1 (5 bases). The germline V gene has CDR1 SEHNR and CDR2 FQNEAQ (reference sequence). Between the trimmed V and J ends, which lost 5 bases and 2 bases, there was a span of 10 bases. The CDR3 covers 14 residues. Here the CDR3 DNA reads TGTGCCAGCAGCGGGGCATATGCCTACAATGAGCAGTTCTTC. Protein product: CASSGAYAYNEQFF.

J is TRBJ2-5 and V is TRBV7-8; D might be TRBD1 (5 bases). This CDR3 is built from 12 residues. Trimming removed 5 bases from V and 5 bases from J, with 9 bases in between. The V gene's germline CDR1 is SGHVS and CDR2 FQNEAQ. CDR3 coding DNA: TGTGCCAGCAGCCGTAACAGGGAGACCCAGTACTTC. Its translation is CASSRNRETQYF.

The rearrangement uses TRBV4-2 and TRBJ1-4, with D possibly matching TRBD1 (6 bases). Per the germline V gene, CDR1 is LGHNA and CDR2 is YNFKEQ. The V end lost 4 bases, the J end lost 5 bases, and 11 bases lay between the germline ends. This CDR3 spans 14 amino acids. DNA for the CDR3: TGTGCCAGCAGCCTCGGGACAAGCAATGAAAAACTGTTTTTT. It yields the protein CASSLGTSNEKLFF.

The rearrangement uses TRBV7-2 and TRBJ1-1, with D possibly TRBD1 on 5 matching bases. The CDR3 loop spans 14 amino acids. V lost 5 bases and J 4 bases, leaving 14 bases between the germline ends. Per germline, CDR1 SGHTA and CDR2 FQGNSA. The chain's CDR3 is CASSPGGYRTEAFF. CDR3 nucleotides: TGTGCCAGCAGCCCTGGGGGGTACCGCACTGAAGCTTTCTTT. The whole variable domain, remainder taken from reference TRBV7-2 and TRBJ1-1, is GAGVSQSPSNKVTEKGKDVELRCDPISGHTALYWYRQSLGQGLEFLIYFQGNSAPDKSGLPSDRFSAERTGGSVSTLTIQRTQQEDSAVYLCASSPGGYRTEAFFGQGTRLTVV.

A note on this clone: In the same sample, other DNA sequences code for this CDR3. J is TRBJ2-1 and V is TRBV5-1; D is perhaps TRBD1 (6 bases). There are 14 residues in the CDR3. Germline assignment: CDR1 SGHRS and CDR2 YFSETQ. Trimming left V 2 bases short and J 3 bases short, with 9 bases between. In DNA form, the CDR3 reads TGCGCCAGCAGCTTAGGACAGAGCTACAATGAGCAGTTCTTC. It translates to CASSLGQSYNEQFF.